This T cell receptor (beta chain) was documented in a study of Ad26.COV2.S vaccination and SARS-CoV-2 variants. Study in general: Intramuscular Ad26.COV2.S at 5x10^10 or 1x10^11 viral particles. Points from the study as a whole: Greater spike-specific TCR breadth was seen in vaccine recipients than in placebo recipients.

The treatment here: 19 received Ad26.COV2.S at low or high dose, single or two shots; about 5 received placebo; per-sample allocation not given. The samples were gathered on day 63 after the first injection of vaccine or placebo. On this clone itself: Its antigen is currently unknown.

The CDR3 runs to 14 residues. V was clipped by 0 bases and J by 6 bases; unmatched bases: 4. Germline-derived CDR1 and CDR2 are SGHTA and FQGTGA. Measured with immunoSEQ multiplex PCR; TCRdb has only the in-frame clones, and not every one. This table holds about 250,000 clones, about 83% found once. The V and J genes are TRBV7-3 and TRBJ1-2; TRBD1 agrees at 7 bases. This specimen was peripheral blood, taken in a trial of Ad26.COV2.S vaccine versus placebo. This TCR derives from a person between 18 and 65 years old who received the Ad26.COV2.S COVID-19 vaccine or a placebo. CDR3 DNA: TGTGCCAGCAGCTTAACCCCAGGGGGAGATGGCTACACCTTC. Translation: CASSLTPGGDGYTF.